This entry concerns a single T cell receptor beta chain. The data were taken from a study of OX40 agonist ivuxolimab in advanced cancers. As for the study in general: Having had anti-PD-1, anti-PD-L1 or anti-CTLA-4 therapy before was allowed, and approximately 40% had some.

The CDR3 spans 14 residues. Germline lookup yields CDR1 SEHNR and CDR2 FQNEAQ (reference sequence). Unmatched junction bases numbered 2, after V lost 3 bases and J lost 3 bases. Repertoires were generated with immunoSEQ multiplex PCR, while TCRdb's copy carries only in-frame clones and drops some. The data contain 90,000 to 100,000 clones, about 86% of them seen just once; the ten biggest clones take up approximately 1.5%. The V call is TRBV7-9, the J call TRBJ2-1, with 7 bases matching TRBD2. The sequence came from an adult with an advanced solid tumor such as melanoma, head and neck, liver or kidney cancer. Source: CD4+ or CD8+ T cells sorted from blood, taken in a trial of the OX40 agonist ivuxolimab. Here the CDR3 reads CASSFAGDYNEQFF. The CDR3, as DNA: TGTGCCAGCAGCTTCGCGGGAGACTACAATGAGCAGTTCTTC.